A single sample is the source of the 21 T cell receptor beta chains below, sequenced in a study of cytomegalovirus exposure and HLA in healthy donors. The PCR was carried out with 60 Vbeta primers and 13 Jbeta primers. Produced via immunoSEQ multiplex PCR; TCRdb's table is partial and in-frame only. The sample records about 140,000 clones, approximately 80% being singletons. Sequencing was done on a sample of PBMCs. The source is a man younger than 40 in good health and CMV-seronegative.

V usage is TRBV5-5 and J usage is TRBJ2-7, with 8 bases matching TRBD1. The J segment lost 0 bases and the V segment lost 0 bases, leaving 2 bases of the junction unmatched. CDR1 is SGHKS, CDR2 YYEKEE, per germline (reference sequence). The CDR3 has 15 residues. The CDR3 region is CASSLETGGSYEQYF. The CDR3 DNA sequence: TGTGCCAGCAGCTTGGAAACAGGGGGCTCCTACGAGCAGTACTTC.

The CDR3 DNA reads TGTGCCAGCAGTCGGGGTCCCCTCTATGGCTACACCTTC. It translates to CASSRGPLYGYTF. V is TRBV27 and J is TRBJ1-2, with D hard to call. Germline CDR1 MNHEY, CDR2 SMNVEV (reference sequence). V was shortened by 5 bases and J by 4 bases, with 11 bases between the two germline ends. There are 13 residues in the CDR3.

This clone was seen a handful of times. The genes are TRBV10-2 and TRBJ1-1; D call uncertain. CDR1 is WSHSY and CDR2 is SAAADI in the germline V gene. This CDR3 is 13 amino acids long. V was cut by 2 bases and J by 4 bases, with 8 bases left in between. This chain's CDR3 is CASSELSPTEAFF. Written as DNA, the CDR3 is TGCGCCAGCAGTGAGCTTTCCCCCACTGAAGCTTTCTTT.

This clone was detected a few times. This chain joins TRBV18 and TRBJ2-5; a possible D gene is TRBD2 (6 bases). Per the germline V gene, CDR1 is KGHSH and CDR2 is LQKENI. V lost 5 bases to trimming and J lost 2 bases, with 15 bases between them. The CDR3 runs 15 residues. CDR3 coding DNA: TGTGCCAGCTCAATCTCAACTAGCAGACAAGAGACCCAGTACTTC. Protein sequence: CASSISTSRQETQYF.

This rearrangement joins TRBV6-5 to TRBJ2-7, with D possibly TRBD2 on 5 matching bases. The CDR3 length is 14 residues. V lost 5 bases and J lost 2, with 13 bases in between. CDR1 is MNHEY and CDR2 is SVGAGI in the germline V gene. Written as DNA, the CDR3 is TGTGCCAGCAGTCCACGGGGTGTTGCCTACGAGCAGTACTTC. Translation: CASSPRGVAYEQYF.

CDR3 coding DNA: TGTGCCAGCAGCCCGTACCGGGACAGGGGGATCGCGGCCCAAGAGACCCAGTACTTC. Protein product: CASSPYRDRGIAAQETQYF. The chain has TRBV7-9 and TRBJ2-5; 11 bases fit TRBD1. The CDR3 sequence is 19 residues long. V was clipped by 5 bases and J by 1 base; unmatched bases: 15. Germline V gives CDR1 SEHNR, CDR2 FQNEAQ (reference sequence).

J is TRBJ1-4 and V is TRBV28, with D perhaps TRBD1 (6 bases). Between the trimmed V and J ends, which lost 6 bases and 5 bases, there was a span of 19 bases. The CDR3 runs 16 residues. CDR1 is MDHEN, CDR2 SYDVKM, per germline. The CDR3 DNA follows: TGTGCCAGCAGCCTCCAGGGCACAGGGATGAATGAAAAACTGTTTTTT. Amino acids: CASSLQGTGMNEKLFF.

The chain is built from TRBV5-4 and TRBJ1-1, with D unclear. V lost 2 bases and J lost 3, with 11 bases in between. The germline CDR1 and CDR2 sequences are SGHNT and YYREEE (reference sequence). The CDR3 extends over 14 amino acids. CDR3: CASSLRGMDTEAFF. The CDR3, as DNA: TGTGCCAGCAGCTTACGAGGGATGGACACTGAAGCTTTCTTT.

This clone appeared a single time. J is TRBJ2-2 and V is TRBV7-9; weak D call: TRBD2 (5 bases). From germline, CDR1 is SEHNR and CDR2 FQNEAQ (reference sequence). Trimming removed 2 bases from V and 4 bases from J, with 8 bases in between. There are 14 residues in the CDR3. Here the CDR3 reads CASSLSGVTGELFF. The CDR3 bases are TGTGCCAGCAGCTTATCCGGGGTCACCGGGGAGCTGTTTTTT.

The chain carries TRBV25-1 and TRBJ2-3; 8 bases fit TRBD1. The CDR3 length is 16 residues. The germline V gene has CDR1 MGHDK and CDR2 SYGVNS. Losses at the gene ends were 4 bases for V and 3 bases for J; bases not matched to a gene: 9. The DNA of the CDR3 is TGTGCCAGCAGTGGCTGGGACAGGATTTTTACAGATACGCAGTATTTT. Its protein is CASSGWDRIFTDTQYF.

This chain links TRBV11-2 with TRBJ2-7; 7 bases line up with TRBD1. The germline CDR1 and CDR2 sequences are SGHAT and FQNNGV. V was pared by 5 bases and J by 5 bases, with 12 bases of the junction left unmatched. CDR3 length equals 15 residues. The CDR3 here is CASSHSPHTGDEQYF. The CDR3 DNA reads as TGTGCCAGCAGCCATTCGCCCCACACAGGGGACGAGCAGTACTTC.

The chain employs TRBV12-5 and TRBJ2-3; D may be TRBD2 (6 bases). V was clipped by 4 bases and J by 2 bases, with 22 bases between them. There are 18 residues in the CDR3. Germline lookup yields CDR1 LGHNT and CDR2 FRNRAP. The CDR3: CASGSTPGLPGYTDTQYF. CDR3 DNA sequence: TGTGCTAGTGGTTCGACCCCGGGACTGCCCGGTTACACAGATACGCAGTATTTT.

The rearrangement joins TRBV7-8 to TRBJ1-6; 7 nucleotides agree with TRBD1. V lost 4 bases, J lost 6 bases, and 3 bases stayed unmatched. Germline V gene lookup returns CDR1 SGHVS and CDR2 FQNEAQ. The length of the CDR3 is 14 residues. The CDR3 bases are TGTGCCAGCAGCTCCAGGGACAGTAATTCACCCCTCCACTTT. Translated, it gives CASSSRDSNSPLHF.

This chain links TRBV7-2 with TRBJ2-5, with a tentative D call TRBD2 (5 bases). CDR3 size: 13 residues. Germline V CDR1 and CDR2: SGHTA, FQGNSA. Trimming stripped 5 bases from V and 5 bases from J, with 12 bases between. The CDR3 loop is CASSPTRGETQYF. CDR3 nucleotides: TGTGCCAGCAGCCCTACCCGGGGTGAGACCCAGTACTTC.

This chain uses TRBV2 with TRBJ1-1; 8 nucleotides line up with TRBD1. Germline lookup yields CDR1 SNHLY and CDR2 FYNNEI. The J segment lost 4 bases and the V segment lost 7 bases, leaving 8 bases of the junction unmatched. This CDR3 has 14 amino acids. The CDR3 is CASMGAGGRTEAFF. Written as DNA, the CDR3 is TGTGCCAGCATGGGGGCAGGGGGCCGCACTGAAGCTTTCTTT.

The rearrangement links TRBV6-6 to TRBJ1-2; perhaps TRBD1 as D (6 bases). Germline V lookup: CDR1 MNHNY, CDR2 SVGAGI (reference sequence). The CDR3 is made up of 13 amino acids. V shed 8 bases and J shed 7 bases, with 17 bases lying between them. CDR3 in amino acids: CASASNRDRGYTF. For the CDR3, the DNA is TGTGCCAGCGCCTCTAACAGGGATCGTGGCTACACCTTC.

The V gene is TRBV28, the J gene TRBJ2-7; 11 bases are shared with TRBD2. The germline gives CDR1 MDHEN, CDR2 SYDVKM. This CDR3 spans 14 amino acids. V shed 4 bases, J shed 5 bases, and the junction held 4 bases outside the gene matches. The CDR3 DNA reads TGTGCCAGCAGTTCGCCTAGCGGGGGGAACGAGCAGTACTTC. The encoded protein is CASSSPSGGNEQYF.

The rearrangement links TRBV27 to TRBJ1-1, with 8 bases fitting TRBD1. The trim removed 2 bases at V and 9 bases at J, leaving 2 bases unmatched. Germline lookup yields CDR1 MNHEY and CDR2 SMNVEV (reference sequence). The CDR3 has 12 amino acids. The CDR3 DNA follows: TGTGCCAGCAGTTTAATCAGGGGGCAAGCTTTCTTT. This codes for CASSLIRGQAFF.

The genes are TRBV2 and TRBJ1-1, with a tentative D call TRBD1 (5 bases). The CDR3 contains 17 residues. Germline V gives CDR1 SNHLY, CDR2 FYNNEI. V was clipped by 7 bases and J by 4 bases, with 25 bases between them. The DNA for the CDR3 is TGTGCCAGCATTCCTGGACATACCGATATAAGGGGCACTGAAGCTTTCTTT. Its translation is CASIPGHTDIRGTEAFF.

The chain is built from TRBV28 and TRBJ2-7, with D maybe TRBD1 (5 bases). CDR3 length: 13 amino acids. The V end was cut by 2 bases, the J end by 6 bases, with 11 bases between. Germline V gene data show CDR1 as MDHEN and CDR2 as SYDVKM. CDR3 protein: CASSLPQDLEQYF. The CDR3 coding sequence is TGTGCCAGCAGTTTACCACAGGACCTCGAGCAGTACTTC.

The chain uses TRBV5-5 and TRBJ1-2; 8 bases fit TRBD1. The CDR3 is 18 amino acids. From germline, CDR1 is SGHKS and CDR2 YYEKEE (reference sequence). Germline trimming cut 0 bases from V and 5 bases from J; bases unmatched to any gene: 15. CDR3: CASSLASIQGAIGYGYTF. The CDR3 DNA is TGTGCCAGCAGCTTGGCCTCTATCCAGGGGGCTATAGGTTATGGCTACACCTTC.